The sequence of this T cell receptor beta chain was determined in a study of blood T cell repertoires in COVID-19. Libraries were prepared by immunoSEQ multiplex PCR; TCRdb keeps only in-frame clonotypes and omits some of them. Seen here are 200,000 to 250,000 clones, approximately 86% observed once, and the top ten hold 1.5%. After removal of 0 bases from V and 1 base from J, the junction contained 6 bases not matched to a gene. The CDR3 length is 17 residues. Per the germline V gene, CDR1 is SGDLS and CDR2 is YYNGEE. This clonotype originated in a young man with active or convalescent COVID-19. The V gene is TRBV9, the J gene TRBJ2-7; 11 bases are a match to TRBD2. The sample taken for sequencing was peripheral blood. CDR3 amino acids: CASSVAGSGRGSYEQYF. CDR3 coding DNA: TGTGCCAGCAGCGTAGCTGGTAGCGGGAGGGGGTCCTACGAGCAGTACTTC.